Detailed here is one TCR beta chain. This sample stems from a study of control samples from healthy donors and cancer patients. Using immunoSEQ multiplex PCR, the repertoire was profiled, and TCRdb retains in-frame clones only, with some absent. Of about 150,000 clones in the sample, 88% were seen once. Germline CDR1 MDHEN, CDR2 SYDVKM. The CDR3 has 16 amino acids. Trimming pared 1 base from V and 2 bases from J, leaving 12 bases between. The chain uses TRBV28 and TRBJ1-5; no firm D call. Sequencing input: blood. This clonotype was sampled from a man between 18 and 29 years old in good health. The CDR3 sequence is CASSLLAAGGNQPQHF. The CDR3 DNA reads TGTGCCAGCAGTTTATTGGCAGCTGGCGGCAATCAGCCCCAGCATTTT.